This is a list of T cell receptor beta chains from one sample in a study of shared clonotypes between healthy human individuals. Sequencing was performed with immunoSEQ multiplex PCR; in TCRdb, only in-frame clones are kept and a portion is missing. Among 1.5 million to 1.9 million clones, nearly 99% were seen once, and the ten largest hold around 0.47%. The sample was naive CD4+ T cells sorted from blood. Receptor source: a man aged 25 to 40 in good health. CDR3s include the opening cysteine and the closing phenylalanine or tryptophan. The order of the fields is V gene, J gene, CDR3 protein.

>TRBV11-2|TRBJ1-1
CASSKQGLAEAFF
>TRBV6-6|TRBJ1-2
CASRGVNYGYTF
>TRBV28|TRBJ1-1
CASRTGSPPEAFF
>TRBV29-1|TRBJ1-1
CSVRGQLNTEAFF
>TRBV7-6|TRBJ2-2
CASSLGAGLGTGELFF
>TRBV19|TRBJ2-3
CASLGVADTQYF
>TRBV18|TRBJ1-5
CASSPTDSQPQHF
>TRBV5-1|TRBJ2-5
CASSAGQGARETQYF
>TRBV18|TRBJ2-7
CASSPGTTYEQYF
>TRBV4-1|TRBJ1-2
CASSLGQGASRGGYTF
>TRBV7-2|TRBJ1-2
CASSSTGAAGYTF
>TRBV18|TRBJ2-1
CASSPDRGSNEQFF
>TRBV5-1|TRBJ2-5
CASSLGDQETQYF
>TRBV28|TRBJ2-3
CASSQGLAGVQYAQYF
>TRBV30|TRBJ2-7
CAWSPGPIYGEQYF
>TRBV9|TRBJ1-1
CASSPRDSFLGAFF
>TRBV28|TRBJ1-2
CASSLGGSGYTF
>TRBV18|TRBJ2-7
CASSRGPTYEQYF
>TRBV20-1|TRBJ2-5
CSARAVETQYF
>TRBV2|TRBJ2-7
CASPEAGGSEQYF
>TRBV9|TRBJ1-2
CASSVPGHSNYGYTF
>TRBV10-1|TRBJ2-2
CASSESILVTGELFF
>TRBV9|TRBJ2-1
CASSYTGANNEQFF
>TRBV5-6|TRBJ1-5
CASSLLGDGNQPQHF
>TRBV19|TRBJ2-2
CASSMNSGRTGELFF
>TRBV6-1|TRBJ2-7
CATSVRGAVYEQYF
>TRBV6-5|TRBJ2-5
CASSYGVLQETQYF
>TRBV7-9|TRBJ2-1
CASSLGALAGPLHYNEQFF
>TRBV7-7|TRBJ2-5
CASSQTGAQETQYF
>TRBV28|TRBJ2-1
CASSKWEGLGYNEQFF
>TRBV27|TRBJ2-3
CASSFFRDTQYF
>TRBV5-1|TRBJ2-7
CATRQTVYEQYF
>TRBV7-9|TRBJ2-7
CASSSLGITYSYEQYF
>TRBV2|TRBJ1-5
CASSSDRHQPQHF
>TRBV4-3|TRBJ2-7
CASSQDRTGGSYEQYF
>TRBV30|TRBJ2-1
CAWAGMGNEQFF
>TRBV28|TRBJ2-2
CASSPRTAVYPTGELFF
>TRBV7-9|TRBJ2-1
CASSLIPGSRVNEQFF
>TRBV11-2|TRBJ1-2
CASSLAPGTGVHGYTF
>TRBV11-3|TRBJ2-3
CASSVGPDTQYF
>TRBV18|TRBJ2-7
CASSSPYQIFPYEQYF
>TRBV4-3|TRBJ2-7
CASSQEPGGYEQYF
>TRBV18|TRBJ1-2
CASSPSGGVDGYTF
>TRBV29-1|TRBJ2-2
CSVGNTGELFF
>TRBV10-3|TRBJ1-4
CAITEGPGSEKLFF
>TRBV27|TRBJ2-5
CASRGDRGRGTQYF
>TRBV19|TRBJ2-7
CASSTYRFAYEQYF